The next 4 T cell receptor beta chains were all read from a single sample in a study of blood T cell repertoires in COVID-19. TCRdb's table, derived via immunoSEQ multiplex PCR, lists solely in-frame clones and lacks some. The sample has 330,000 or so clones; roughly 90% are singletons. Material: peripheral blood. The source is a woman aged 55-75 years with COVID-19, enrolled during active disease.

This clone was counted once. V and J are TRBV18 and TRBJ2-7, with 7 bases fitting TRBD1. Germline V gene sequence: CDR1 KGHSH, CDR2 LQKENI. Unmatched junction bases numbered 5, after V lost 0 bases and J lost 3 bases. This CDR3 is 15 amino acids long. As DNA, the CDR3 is TGTGCCAGCTCACCACCTGGGACAGTAATCTACGAGCAGTACTTC. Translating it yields CASSPPGTVIYEQYF. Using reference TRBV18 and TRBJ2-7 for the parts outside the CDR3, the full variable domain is NAGVMQNPRHLVRRRGQEARLRCSPMKGHSHVYWYRQLPEEGLKFMVYLQKENIIDESGMPKERFSAEFPKEGPSILRIQQVVRGDSAAYFCASSPPGTVIYEQYFGPGTRLTVT.

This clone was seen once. CDR3 sequence (DNA): TGTGCCTGGAGTAGAGGGGGGGCTTGGGAGCAGTTCTTC. It yields the protein CAWSRGGAWEQFF. The chain carries TRBV30 and TRBJ2-1, with a tentative D call TRBD2 (7 bases). CDR3 length equals 13 residues. Germline V gene data show CDR1 as GTSNPN and CDR2 as SVGIG (reference sequence). Trimming took off 2 bases at V and 10 bases at J, with 15 bases between the two ends. The full variable domain, completed using reference TRBV30 and TRBJ2-1, is SQTIHQWPATLVQPVGSPLSLECTVEGTSNPNLYWYRQAAGRGLQLLFYSVGIGQISSEVPQNLSASRPQDRQFILSSKKLLLSDSGFYLCAWSRGGAWEQFFGPGTRLTVL.

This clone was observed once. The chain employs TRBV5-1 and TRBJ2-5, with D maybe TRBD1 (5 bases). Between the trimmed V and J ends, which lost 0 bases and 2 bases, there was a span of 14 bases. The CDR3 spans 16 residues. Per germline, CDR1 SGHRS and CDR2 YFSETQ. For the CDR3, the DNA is TGCGCCAGCAGCTTGGCGGGTGGACAACTACAAGAGACCCAGTACTTC. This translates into CASSLAGGQLQETQYF. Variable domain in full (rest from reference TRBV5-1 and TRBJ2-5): KAGVTQTPRYLIKTRGQQVTLSCSPISGHRSVSWYQQTPGQGLQFLFEYFSETQRNKGNFPGRFSGRQFSNSRSEMNVSTLELGDSALYLCASSLAGGQLQETQYFGPGTRLLVL.

DNA for the CDR3: TGTGCCAGCAAAGAGGGGGGGGCGAGCACTGAAGCTTTCTTT. Its protein is CASKEGGASTEAFF. The chain uses TRBV2 and TRBJ1-1; the D gene is possibly TRBD1 (6 bases). CDR1 and CDR2 from the germline V gene are SNHLY and FYNNEI. The CDR3 sequence is 14 residues long. Trimming stripped 7 bases from V and 4 bases from J, with 16 bases between.